This T cell receptor (beta chain) emerged from a study of early T cells in non-severe SARS-CoV-2 infection. At the level of the study: Sequenced bulk RNA came from whole blood that was unsorted, and chains were unpaired. The study's findings and limits: Private and CD4 specificities were missed by VDJdb matching, skewed to anti-spike CD8.

Comments on this clonotype: Its specificity is not known.

Unique molecular identifiers tagged individual cDNA molecules. TCRdb re-called the 5' RACE reads with MiXCR, one entry per CDR3 protein. In the table there are 30,000 or so distinct CDR3 sequences, less than 7% of which are singletons. CDR3 length: 13 amino acids. V was shortened by 5 bases and J by 7 bases, with 15 bases between the two germline ends. Per the germline V gene, CDR1 is SGHTA and CDR2 is FQGNSA. The sequence was obtained from an adult who was a healthcare worker with PCR-confirmed SARS-CoV-2 infection or an uninfected control (not recorded which). The V call is TRBV7-2, the J call TRBJ2-7; tentatively, D is TRBD1 (6 bases). Sequencing was performed on whole blood. The chain's CDR3 is CASSINRVGEQYF. The CDR3 DNA follows: TGTGCCAGCAGCATCAACAGGGTAGGGGAGCAGTACTTC.